This TCR beta chain was obtained from a study of T cells in localized non-small cell lung cancer. Only in-frame clones appear in the TCRdb table, and some are missing; sequencing was by immunoSEQ multiplex PCR. The sample consists of about 21,000 clones, about 80% of them appearing once. The sample holds one count of this clone. As yet, its antigen is unknown. The CDR3 contains 17 residues. Germline loops: CDR1 SNHLY, CDR2 FYNNEI. V gave up 3 bases and J gave up 6 bases, with 21 bases separating them. General study results and limits: Sequencing covered just one tumor region, so heterogeneity cannot be ruled out. There were a median 57 of the top 100 tumor clones appearing in adjacent lung.

The chain is built from TRBV2 and TRBJ1-5, with D possibly matching TRBD1 (6 bases). The clonotype originates from a man aged 40 to 70 with stage I lung adenocarcinoma. The sample consisted of peripheral blood, taken before any cancer treatment. CDR3 sequence (DNA): TGTGCCAGCAGTGATTTCCTAGGGACACCAGAGTCTCAGCCCCAGCATTTT. Protein sequence: CASSDFLGTPESQPQHF.